The present T cell receptor (beta chain) was sequenced within a study of blood T cell repertoires in COVID-19. In the study's own analysis: Cell counts per sample came from amplifying reference gene primers. Generated by immunoSEQ multiplex PCR, the TCRdb table keeps only in-frame clones and is missing some. V and J calls and clone size are as listed in that table; D and trimming were resolved from the DNA. The data show about 150,000 clones, 87% seen once. Germline CDR1 reads DFQATT; CDR2 reads SNEGSKA (reference sequence). The CDR3 covers 11 residues. Sequencing was performed on peripheral blood. The sequence was obtained from a woman in her sixties or seventies with active or convalescent COVID-19. The chain employs TRBV20-1 and TRBJ2-7; 7 bases match TRBD1. The CDR3 spells CDETGTYEQYF. CDR3 sequence (DNA): TGCGACGAGACAGGGACCTACGAGCAGTACTTC.